This TCR beta chain was observed in a study of cytomegalovirus exposure and HLA in healthy donors. Looking at the study overall: Roughly 180 million T cells yielded around 100 million unique TCR beta sequences, as an earlier analysis found. Study results and limitations: Per a prior analysis, the majority of TCR beta V segments were productive roughly 90% or roughly 30% of the time. Most CMV-associated TCR beta chains appeared HLA-restricted in a later analysis. TCR beta sequences reportedly predicted most subjects' HLA-A and HLA-B alleles accurately.

This clone came up once. Its antigen is unknown. A multiplex PCR was run with 60 Vbeta primers and 13 Jbeta primers. The protocol was immunoSEQ multiplex PCR, while the TCRdb copy is restricted to in-frame clones and leaves out a portion. Here the sample spans about 130,000 clones, about 79% being singletons. The source material was PBMCs. The sequence derives from a man over 45 in good health and CMV-seronegative.

The CDR3 is CASSLRTPSDTDTQYF. CDR3 sequence (DNA): TGCGCCAGCAGCTTGCGGACTCCCTCAGACACAGATACGCAGTATTTT. The chain joins TRBV5-1 to TRBJ2-3; weak D call: TRBD2 (5 bases). V was trimmed by 1 base and J by 2 bases, leaving 14 bases between them. In germline, CDR1 is SGHRS, CDR2 YFSETQ. This CDR3 spans 16 amino acids.